These T cell receptor beta chains were read from a single sample in a study of cytomegalovirus exposure and HLA in healthy donors. The repertoire was sequenced with immunoSEQ multiplex PCR; TCRdb's copy has only in-frame clones and lacks some. The sample has over 150,000 clones, 80% seen once. Material: PBMCs. The source of these receptors is a man younger than 35 in good health and CMV-seropositive. Both conserved end residues are part of each CDR3. A D gene is named only where the DNA matches it firmly. Rows give clone size only sometimes, using once, few, many, or a class for an expanded clone.

D: .; V: TRBV5-6; J: TRBJ1-5; size: .; DNA: TGTGCCAGCAGCTTAAGGACAGTCAACCAGCCCCAGCATTTT; CDR3: CASSLRTVNQPQHF
D: .; V: TRBV7-8; J: TRBJ2-7; size: few; DNA: TGTGCCAGCAGCTTAGGGGCTGCCCCTGGGTACGAGCAGTACTTC; CDR3: CASSLGAAPGYEQYF
D: TRBD1; V: TRBV5-5; J: TRBJ2-7; size: .; DNA: TGTGCCAGCAGCATACTGCGGACAGGGGAGATCGACTTC; CDR3: CASSILRTGEIDF
D: .; V: TRBV6-5; J: TRBJ1-2; size: .; DNA: TGTGCCAGCAGTTACTCCGGCAGGGGTAATCGGGGCTACACCTTC; CDR3: CASSYSGRGNRGYTF
D: TRBD1; V: TRBV7-2; J: TRBJ1-3; size: .; DNA: TGTGCCAGCAGCTTGGACAGGGGGCGAGGAAACACCATATATTTT; CDR3: CASSLDRGRGNTIYF
D: TRBD1; V: TRBV5-1; J: TRBJ2-3; size: .; DNA: TGCGCCAGCAGCTACGGACAGGACACAGATACGCAGTATTTT; CDR3: CASSYGQDTDTQYF
D: .; V: TRBV9; J: TRBJ1-6; size: .; DNA: TGTGCCAGCAGCGTATACTTCTTTAATTCATCCCTCCACTTT; CDR3: CASSVYFFNSSLHF
D: TRBD2; V: TRBV10-3; J: TRBJ2-2; size: few; DNA: TGTGCCTCCCGCCTAGCGGGAGGGCGTACCGGGGAGCTGTTTTTT; CDR3: CASRLAGGRTGELFF
D: .; V: TRBV6-1; J: TRBJ2-7; size: once; DNA: TGTGCCAGCGGACCGGGACACCTCTACGAGCAGTACTTC; CDR3: CASGPGHLYEQYF
D: TRBD1; V: TRBV4-1; J: TRBJ1-2; size: .; DNA: TGCGCCAGCAGCCCACAACAGGGGGCGTATGGCTACACCTTC; CDR3: CASSPQQGAYGYTF
D: TRBD1; V: TRBV4-3; J: TRBJ2-7; size: .; DNA: TGCGCCAGCAGCCAGACGACAGGGATCTACGAGCAGTACTTC; CDR3: CASSQTTGIYEQYF
D: .; V: TRBV2; J: TRBJ1-6; size: .; DNA: TGTGCCAGCAGCGTAGGGACTGAGAATTCACCCCTCCACTTT; CDR3: CASSVGTENSPLHF
D: TRBD1; V: TRBV4-3; J: TRBJ2-7; size: .; DNA: TGCGCCAGCAGCCAAGAGACAGGGACCTACGAGCAGTACTTC; CDR3: CASSQETGTYEQYF
D: TRBD2; V: TRBV5-1; J: TRBJ2-3; size: .; DNA: TGCGCCAGCAGCTTAACTAGCGGCGGCACAGATACGCAGTATTTT; CDR3: CASSLTSGGTDTQYF
D: .; V: TRBV5-1; J: TRBJ2-3; size: .; DNA: TGCGCCAGCAGCTTGGCCGTGGGGCACAGCACAGATACGCAGTATTTT; CDR3: CASSLAVGHSTDTQYF
D: TRBD2; V: TRBV27; J: TRBJ2-2; size: few; DNA: TGTGCCAGCAGTAGAGGACTAGCGGGCACCGGGGAGCTGTTTTTT; CDR3: CASSRGLAGTGELFF
D: TRBD2; V: TRBV4-2; J: TRBJ2-7; size: .; DNA: TGTGCCAGCAGCCCTAATTTGCGGGCTAGCGGGGCCTACGAGCAGTACTTC; CDR3: CASSPNLRASGAYEQYF
D: TRBD2; V: TRBV5-1; J: TRBJ2-7; size: .; DNA: TGCGCCAGCAGCTTGGAAGGACCATTGGCGGGAGGAGGGGCCGAGCAGTACTTC; CDR3: CASSLEGPLAGGGAEQYF
D: .; V: TRBV15; J: TRBJ2-1; size: .; DNA: TGTGCCACCAGCAATGACAGGATCGGCAATGAGCAGTTCTTC; CDR3: CATSNDRIGNEQFF
D: TRBD1; V: TRBV11-3; J: TRBJ1-1; size: .; DNA: TGTGCCAGCAGCTTAGTTGGGCCCCGGGACAGGCTTTGTGCTTTCTTT; CDR3: CASSLVGPRDRLCAFF
D: .; V: TRBV7-9; J: TRBJ1-2; size: .; DNA: TGTGCCAGCAGCGTACAGGGATCCGGCTACACCTTC; CDR3: CASSVQGSGYTF
D: TRBD1; V: TRBV2; J: TRBJ1-2; size: .; DNA: TGTGCCAGCAGTGTACAGGGGAATGGCTACACCTTC; CDR3: CASSVQGNGYTF
D: TRBD2; V: TRBV18; J: TRBJ2-1; size: .; DNA: TGTGCCAGCTCACCGCCACTAGCGGGGGGAAGGGATGAGCAGTTCTTC; CDR3: CASSPPLAGGRDEQFF
D: .; V: TRBV12-5; J: TRBJ2-5; size: .; DNA: TGTGCTAGTGGTTTGGGGGGAGTAGGGCAAGAGACCCAGTACTTC; CDR3: CASGLGGVGQETQYF
D: .; V: TRBV7-9; J: TRBJ1-1; size: .; DNA: TGTTCCAGCAGCTTAGAATATGAAGCTTTCTTT; CDR3: CSSSLEYEAFF
D: TRBD1; V: TRBV29-1; J: TRBJ2-7; size: once; DNA: TGCAGCGGGAAGGGACAGGGGTACGAGCAGTACTTC; CDR3: CSGKGQGYEQYF
D: .; V: TRBV30; J: TRBJ1-1; size: .; DNA: TGTGCCTGGAGAAGGGGCAGCCCGAACACTGAAGCTTTCTTT; CDR3: CAWRRGSPNTEAFF
D: .; V: TRBV18; J: TRBJ2-7; size: .; DNA: TGTGCCAGCTCGAAGGGGCCAGAAGGGGCCGACGAGCAGTACTTC; CDR3: CASSKGPEGADEQYF
D: TRBD1; V: TRBV19; J: TRBJ2-6; size: .; DNA: TGTGCCAGTAAGCTCACAGGGGAAAGTAGCTCTGGGGCCAACGTCCTGACTTTC; CDR3: CASKLTGESSSGANVLTF
D: .; V: TRBV6-1; J: TRBJ2-1; size: .; DNA: TGTGCCAGCAGTGAAACGGGAGCGGCCTACAATGAGCAGTTCTTC; CDR3: CASSETGAAYNEQFF
D: .; V: TRBV18; J: TRBJ2-1; size: .; DNA: TGTGCCAGCTCACTTAGCGGTCGCTACAATGAGCAGTTCTTC; CDR3: CASSLSGRYNEQFF
D: .; V: TRBV11-2; J: TRBJ1-2; size: few; DNA: TGTGCCAGCAGCTCCTGGGGCGAAAACTATGGCTACACCTTC; CDR3: CASSSWGENYGYTF
D: .; V: TRBV11-2; J: TRBJ2-7; size: .; DNA: TGTGCCAGCAGCCCGTTACAAGAGCAGTACTTC; CDR3: CASSPLQEQYF
D: TRBD2; V: TRBV10-3; J: TRBJ2-1; size: .; DNA: TGTGCCATCAGTGATACGACTAGCGGGTACAATGAGCAGTTCTTC; CDR3: CAISDTTSGYNEQFF